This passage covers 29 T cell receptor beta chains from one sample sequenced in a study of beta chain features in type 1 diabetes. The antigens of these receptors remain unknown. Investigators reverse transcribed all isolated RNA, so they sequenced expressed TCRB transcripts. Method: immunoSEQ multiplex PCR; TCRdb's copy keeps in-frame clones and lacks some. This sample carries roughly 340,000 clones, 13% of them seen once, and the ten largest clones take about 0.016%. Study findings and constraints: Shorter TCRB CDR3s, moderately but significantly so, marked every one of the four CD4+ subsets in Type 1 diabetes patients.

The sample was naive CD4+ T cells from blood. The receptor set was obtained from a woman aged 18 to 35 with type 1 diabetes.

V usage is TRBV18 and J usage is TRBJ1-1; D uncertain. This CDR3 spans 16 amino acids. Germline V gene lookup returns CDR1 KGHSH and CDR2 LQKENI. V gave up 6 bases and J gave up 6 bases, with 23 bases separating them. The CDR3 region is CASSTPAGRSTPEAFF. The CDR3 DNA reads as TGTGCCAGCTCCACCCCGGCGGGCAGGAGCACGCCTGAAGCTTTCTTT.

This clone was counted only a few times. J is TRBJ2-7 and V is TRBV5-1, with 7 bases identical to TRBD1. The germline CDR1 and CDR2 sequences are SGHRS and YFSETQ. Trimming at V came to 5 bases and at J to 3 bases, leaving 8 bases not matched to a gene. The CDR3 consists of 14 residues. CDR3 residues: CASRGATGNYEQYF. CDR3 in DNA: TGCGCCAGCAGGGGGGCGACAGGGAACTACGAGCAGTACTTC.

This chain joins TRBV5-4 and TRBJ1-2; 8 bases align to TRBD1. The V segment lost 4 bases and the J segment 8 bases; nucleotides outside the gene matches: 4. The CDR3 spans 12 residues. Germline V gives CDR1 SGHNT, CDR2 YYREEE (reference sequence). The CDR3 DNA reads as TGTGCCAGCAGCGTGGACAGGGAAGGCTACACCTTC. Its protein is CASSVDREGYTF.

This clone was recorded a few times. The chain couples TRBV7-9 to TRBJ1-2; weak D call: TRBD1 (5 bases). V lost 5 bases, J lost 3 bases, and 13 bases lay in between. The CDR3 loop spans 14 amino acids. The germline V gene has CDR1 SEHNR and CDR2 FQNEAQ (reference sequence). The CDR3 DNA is TGTGCCAGCAGCCACGGGGGTTCGGACTATGGCTACACCTTC. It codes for CASSHGGSDYGYTF.

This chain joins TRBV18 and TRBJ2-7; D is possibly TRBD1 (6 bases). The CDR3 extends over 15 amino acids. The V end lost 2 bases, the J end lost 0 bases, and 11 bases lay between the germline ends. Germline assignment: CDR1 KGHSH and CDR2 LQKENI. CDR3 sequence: CASSPSRGVSYEQYF. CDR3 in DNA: TGTGCCAGCTCACCAAGCAGGGGTGTCTCCTACGAGCAGTACTTC.

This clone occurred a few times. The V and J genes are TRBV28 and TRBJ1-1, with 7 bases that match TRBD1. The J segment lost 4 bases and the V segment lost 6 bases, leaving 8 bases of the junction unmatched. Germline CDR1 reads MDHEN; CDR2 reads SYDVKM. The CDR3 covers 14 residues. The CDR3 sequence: CASSPGQSGTEAFF. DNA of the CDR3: TGTGCCAGCAGCCCGGGACAGTCAGGCACTGAAGCTTTCTTT.

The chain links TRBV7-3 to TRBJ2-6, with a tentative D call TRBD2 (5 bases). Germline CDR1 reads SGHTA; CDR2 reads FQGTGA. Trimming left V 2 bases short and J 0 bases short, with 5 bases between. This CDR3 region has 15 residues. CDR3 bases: TGTGCCAGCAGCTTAGGGAGCTCTGGGGCCAACGTCCTGACTTTC. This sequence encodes CASSLGSSGANVLTF.

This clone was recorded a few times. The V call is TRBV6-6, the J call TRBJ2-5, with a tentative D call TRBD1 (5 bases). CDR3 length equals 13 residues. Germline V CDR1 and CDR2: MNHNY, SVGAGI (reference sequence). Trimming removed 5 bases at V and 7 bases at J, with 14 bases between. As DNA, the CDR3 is TGTGCCAGCAGTGAGTTCTTAGGGGCGACCCAGTACTTC. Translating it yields CASSEFLGATQYF.

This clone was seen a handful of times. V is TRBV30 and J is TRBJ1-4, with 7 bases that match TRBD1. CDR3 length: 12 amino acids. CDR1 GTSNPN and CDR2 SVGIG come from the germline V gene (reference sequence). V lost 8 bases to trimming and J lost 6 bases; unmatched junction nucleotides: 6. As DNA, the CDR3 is TGTGCCCTGGGCAGGGGGGATGAAAAACTGTTTTTT. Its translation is CALGRGDEKLFF.

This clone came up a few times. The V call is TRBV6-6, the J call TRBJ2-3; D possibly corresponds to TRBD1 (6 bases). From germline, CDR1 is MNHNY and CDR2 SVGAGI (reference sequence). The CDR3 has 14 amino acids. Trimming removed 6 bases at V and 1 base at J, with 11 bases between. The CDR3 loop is CASSKNRGTDTQYF. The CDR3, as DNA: TGTGCCAGCAGCAAAAACAGGGGCACAGATACGCAGTATTTT.

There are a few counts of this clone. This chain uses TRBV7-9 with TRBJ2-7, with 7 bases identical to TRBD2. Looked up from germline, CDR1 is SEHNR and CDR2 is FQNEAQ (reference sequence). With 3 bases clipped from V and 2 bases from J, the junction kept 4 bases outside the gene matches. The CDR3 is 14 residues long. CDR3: CASSLSLAPYEQYV. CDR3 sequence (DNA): TGTGCCAGCAGCTTGTCACTAGCGCCCTACGAGCAGTACGTC.

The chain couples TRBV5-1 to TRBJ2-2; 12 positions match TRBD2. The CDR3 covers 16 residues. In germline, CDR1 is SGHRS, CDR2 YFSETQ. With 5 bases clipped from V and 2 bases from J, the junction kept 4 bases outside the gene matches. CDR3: CASSSGLAGNTGELFF. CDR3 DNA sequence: TGCGCCAGCAGTTCGGGACTAGCGGGTAACACCGGGGAGCTGTTTTTT.

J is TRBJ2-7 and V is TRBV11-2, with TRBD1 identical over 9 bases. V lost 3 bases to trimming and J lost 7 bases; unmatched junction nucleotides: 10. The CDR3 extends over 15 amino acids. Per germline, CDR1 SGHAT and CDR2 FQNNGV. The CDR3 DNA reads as TGTGCCAGCAGCTTCATACAGGGGGCGAAGAGGGAGCAGTACTTC. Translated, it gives CASSFIQGAKREQYF.

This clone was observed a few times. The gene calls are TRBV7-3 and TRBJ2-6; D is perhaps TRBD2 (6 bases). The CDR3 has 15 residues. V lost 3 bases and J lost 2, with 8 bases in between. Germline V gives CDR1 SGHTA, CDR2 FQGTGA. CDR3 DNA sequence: TGTGCCAGCAGCTTCGGGGGTGCTGGGGCCAACGTCCTGACTTTC. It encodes CASSFGGAGANVLTF.

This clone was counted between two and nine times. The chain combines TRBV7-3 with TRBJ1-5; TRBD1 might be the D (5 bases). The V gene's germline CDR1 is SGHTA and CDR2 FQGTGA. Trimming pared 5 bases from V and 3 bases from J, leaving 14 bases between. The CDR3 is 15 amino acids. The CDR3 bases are TGTGCCAGCAGCCCCAATACGGGGGTCAATCAGCCCCAGCATTTT. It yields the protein CASSPNTGVNQPQHF.

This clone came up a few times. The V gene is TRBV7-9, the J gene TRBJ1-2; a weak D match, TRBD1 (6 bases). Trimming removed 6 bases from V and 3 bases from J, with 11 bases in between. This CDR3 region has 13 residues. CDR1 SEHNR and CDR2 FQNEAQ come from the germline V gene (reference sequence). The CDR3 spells CASSGQTYYGYTF. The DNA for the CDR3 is TGTGCCAGCAGTGGACAGACTTACTATGGCTACACCTTC.

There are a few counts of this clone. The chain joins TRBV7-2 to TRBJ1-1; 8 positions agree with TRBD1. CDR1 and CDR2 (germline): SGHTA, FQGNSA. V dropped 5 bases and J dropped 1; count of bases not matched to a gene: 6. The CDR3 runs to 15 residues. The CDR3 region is CASSLTDRENTEAFF. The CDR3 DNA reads TGTGCCAGCAGCCTGACGGACAGGGAGAACACTGAAGCTTTCTTT.

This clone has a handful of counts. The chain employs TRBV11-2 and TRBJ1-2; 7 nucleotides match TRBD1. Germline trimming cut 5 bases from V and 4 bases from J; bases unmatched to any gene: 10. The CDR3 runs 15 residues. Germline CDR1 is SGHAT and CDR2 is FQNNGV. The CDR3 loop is CASSPTGTVFYGYTF. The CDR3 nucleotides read TGTGCCAGCAGCCCGACAGGGACAGTCTTCTATGGCTACACCTTC.

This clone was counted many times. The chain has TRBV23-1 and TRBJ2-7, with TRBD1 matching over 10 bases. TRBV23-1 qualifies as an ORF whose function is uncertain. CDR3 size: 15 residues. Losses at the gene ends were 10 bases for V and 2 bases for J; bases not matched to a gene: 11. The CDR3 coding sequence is TGCGCCATCGCCGGGACAGGGGAATCAACCTACGAGCAGTACTTC. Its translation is CAIAGTGESTYEQYF.

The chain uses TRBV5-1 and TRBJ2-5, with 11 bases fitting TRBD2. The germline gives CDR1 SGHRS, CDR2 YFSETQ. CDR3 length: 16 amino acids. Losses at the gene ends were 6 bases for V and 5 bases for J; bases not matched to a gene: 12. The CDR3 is CASNEGLAGGAETQYF. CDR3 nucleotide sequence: TGCGCCAGCAACGAGGGGCTAGCGGGAGGCGCGGAGACCCAGTACTTC.

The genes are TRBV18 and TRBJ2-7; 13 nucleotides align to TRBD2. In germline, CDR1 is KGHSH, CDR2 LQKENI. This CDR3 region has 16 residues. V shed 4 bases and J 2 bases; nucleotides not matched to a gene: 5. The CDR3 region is CASSLTSGRPPYEQYF. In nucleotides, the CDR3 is TGTGCCAGCTCACTGACTAGCGGGAGGCCCCCCTACGAGCAGTACTTC.

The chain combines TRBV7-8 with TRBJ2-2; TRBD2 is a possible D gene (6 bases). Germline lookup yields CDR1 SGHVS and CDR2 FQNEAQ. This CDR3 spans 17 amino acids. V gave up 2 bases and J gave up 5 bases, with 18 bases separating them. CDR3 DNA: TGTGCCAGCAGCTTAAAGGACTATGCGCCTAATACCGGGGAGCTGTTTTTT. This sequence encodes CASSLKDYAPNTGELFF.

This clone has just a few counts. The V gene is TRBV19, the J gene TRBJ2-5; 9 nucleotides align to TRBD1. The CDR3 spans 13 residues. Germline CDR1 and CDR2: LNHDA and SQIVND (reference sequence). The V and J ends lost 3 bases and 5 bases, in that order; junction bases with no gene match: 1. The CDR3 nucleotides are TGTGCCAGTAGTATGGACAGGGGTGAGACCCAGTACTTC. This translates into CASSMDRGETQYF.

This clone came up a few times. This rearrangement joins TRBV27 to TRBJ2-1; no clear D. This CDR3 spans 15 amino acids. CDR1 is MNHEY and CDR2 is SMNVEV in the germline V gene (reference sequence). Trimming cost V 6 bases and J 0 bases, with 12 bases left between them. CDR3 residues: CASSPKEYSYNEQFF. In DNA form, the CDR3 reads TGTGCCAGCAGCCCGAAGGAGTACTCCTACAATGAGCAGTTCTTC.

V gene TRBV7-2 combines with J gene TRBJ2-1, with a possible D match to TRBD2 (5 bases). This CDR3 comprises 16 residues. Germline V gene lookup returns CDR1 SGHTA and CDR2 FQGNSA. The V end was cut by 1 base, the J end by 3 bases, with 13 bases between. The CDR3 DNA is TGTGCCAGCAGCTTAGAGGGCGGGCCCATCTACAATGAGCAGTTCTTC. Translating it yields CASSLEGGPIYNEQFF.

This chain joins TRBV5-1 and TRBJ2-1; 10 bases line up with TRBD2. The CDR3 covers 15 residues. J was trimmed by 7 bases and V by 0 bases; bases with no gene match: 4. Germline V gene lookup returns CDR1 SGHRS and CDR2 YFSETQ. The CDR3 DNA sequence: TGCGCCAGCAGCTTGGCGGCTAGCGGGAGTAATGAGCAGTTCTTC. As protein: CASSLAASGSNEQFF.

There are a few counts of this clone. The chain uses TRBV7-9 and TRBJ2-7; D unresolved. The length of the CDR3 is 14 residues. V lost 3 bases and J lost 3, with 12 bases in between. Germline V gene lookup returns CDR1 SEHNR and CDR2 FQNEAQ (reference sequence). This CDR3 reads CASSFGAPDYEQYF. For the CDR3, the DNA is TGTGCCAGCAGCTTTGGAGCTCCCGACTACGAGCAGTACTTC. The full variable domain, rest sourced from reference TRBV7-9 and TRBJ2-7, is DTGVSQNPRHKITKRGQNVTFRCDPISEHNRLYWYRQTLGQGPEFLTYFQNEAQLEKSRLLSDRFSAERPKGSFSTLEIQRTEQGDSAMYLCASSFGAPDYEQYFGPGTRLTVT.

The CDR3 region is CASSHQPGLAGGSRGNEQFF. CDR3 coding DNA: TGTGCCAGCAGCCATCAACCGGGACTAGCGGGAGGGTCCCGAGGTAATGAGCAGTTCTTC. V and J are TRBV7-3 and TRBJ2-1, with 16 bases fitting TRBD2. J gave up 7 bases and V 5 bases, and 17 bases lay outside the gene matches. CDR1 and CDR2 from the germline V gene are SGHTA and FQGTGA. The CDR3 loop spans 20 amino acids.

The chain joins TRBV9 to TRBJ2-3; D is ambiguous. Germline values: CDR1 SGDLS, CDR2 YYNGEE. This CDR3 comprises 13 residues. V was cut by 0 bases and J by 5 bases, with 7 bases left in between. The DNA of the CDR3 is TGTGCCAGCAGCGTAGGGGCCGGAGATACGCAGTATTTT. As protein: CASSVGAGDTQYF.